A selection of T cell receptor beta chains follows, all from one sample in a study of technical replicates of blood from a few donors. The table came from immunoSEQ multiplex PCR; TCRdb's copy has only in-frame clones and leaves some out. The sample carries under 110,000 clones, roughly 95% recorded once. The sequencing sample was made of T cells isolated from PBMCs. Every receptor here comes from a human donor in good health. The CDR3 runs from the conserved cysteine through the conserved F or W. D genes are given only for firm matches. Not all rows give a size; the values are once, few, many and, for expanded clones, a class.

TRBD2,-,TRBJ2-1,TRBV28,CASREGQRNEQFF,TGTGCCAGTCGGGAGGGCCAAAGGAATGAGCAGTTCTTC
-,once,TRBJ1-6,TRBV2,CASSSSYNSPLHF,TGTGCCAGCAGCAGCTCCTATAATTCACCCCTCCACTTT
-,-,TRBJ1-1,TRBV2,CASSDLGENTEAFF,TGTGCCAGCAGTGACTTAGGAGAAAACACTGAAGCTTTCTTT
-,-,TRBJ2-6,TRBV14,CASRQSGANVLTF,TGTGCCAGTCGACAGTCTGGGGCCAACGTCCTGACTTTC
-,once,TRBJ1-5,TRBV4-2,CASSQVRANQPQHF,TGTGCCAGCAGCCAAGTCAGGGCTAATCAGCCCCAGCATTTT
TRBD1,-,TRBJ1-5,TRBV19,CASSQGDRSDSNQPQHF,TGTGCCAGTAGCCAGGGGGACCGATCAGATAGCAATCAGCCCCAGCATTTT
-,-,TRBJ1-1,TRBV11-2,CASSLYGNTEAFF,TGTGCCAGCAGCTTGTACGGGAACACTGAAGCTTTCTTT
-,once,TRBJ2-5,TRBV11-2,CASSLVGRGSETQYF,TGTGCCAGCAGCTTAGTTGGAAGGGGTTCTGAGACCCAGTACTTC
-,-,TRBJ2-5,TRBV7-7,CASSLGGLGETQYF,TGTGCCAGCAGCTTAGGCGGGCTTGGGGAGACCCAGTACTTC
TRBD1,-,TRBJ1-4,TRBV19,CAASQGPNEKLFF,TGTGCCGCTTCACAGGGGCCAAATGAAAAACTGTTTTTT
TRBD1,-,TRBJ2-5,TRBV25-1,CASSATTGWAETQYF,TGTGCCAGCAGTGCCACGACAGGGTGGGCAGAGACCCAGTACTTC
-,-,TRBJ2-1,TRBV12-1,CASSAPGSGRPYNEQFF,TGTGCCAGCAGCGCCCCCGGGAGCGGGAGGCCCTACAATGAGCAGTTCTTC